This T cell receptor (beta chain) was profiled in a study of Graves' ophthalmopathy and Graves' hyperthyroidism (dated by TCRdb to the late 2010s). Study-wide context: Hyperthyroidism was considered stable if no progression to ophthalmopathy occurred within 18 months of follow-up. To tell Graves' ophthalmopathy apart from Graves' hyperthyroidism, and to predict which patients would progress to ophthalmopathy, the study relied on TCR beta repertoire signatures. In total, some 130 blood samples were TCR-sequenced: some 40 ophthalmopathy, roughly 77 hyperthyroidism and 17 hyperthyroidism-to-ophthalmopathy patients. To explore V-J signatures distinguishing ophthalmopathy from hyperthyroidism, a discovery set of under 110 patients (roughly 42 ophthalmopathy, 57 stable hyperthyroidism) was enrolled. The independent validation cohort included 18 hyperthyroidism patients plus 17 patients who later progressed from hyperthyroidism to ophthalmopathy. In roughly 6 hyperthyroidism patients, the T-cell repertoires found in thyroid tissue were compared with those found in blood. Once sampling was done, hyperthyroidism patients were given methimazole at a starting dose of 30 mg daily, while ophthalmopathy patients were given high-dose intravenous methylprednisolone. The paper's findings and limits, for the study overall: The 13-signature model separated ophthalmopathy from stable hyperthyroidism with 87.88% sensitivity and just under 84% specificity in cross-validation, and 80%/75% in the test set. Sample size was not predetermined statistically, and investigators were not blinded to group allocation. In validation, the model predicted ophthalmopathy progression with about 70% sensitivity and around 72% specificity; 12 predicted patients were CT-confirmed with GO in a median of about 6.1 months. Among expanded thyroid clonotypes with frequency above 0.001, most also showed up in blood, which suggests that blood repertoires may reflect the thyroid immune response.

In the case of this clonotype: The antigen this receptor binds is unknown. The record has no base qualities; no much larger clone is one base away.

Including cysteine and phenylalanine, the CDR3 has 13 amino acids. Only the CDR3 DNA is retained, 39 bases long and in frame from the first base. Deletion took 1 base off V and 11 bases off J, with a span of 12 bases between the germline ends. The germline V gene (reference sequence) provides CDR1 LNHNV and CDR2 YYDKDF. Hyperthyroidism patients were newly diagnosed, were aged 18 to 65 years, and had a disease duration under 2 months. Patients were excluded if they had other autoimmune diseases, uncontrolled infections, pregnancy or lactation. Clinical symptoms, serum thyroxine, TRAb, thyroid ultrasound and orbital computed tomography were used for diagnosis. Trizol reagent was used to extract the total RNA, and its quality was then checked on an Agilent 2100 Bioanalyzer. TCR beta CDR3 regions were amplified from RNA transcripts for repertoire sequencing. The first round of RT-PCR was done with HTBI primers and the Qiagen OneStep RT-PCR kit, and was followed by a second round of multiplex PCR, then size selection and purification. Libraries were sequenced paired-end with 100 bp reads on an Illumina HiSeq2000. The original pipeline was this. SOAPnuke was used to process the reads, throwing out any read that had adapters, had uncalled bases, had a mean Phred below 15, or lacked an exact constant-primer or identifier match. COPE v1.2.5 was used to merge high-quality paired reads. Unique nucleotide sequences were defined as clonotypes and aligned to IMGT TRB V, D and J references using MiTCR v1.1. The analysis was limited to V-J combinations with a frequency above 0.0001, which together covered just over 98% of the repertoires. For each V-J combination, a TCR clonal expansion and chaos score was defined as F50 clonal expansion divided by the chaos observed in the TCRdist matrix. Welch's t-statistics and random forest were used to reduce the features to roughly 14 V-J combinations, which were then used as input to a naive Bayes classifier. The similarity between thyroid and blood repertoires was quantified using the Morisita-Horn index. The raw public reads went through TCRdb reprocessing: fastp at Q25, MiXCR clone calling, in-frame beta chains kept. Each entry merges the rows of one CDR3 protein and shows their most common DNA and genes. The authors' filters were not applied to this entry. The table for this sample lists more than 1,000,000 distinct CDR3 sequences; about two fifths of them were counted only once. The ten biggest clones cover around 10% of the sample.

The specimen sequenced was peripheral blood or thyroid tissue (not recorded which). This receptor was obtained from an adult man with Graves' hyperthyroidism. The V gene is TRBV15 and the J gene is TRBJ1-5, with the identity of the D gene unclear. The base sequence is TGTGCCACCAGCAGAGGACGGCAAGAGACCCAGCATTTT. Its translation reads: CATSRGRQETQHF.